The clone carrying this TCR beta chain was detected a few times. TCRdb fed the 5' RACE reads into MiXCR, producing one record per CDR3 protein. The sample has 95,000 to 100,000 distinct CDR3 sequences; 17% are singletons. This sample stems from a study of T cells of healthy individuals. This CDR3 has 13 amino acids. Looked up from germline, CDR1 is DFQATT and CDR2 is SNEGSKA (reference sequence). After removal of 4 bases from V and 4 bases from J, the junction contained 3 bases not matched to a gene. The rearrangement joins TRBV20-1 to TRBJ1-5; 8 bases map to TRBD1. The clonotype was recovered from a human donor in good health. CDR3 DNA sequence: TGCAGTGCTACAGGGGGCCTTAATCAGCCCCAGCATTTT. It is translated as CSATGGLNQPQHF.